This passage covers 24 T cell receptor beta chains from one sample sequenced in a study of early T cells in non-severe SARS-CoV-2 infection. TCRdb itself ran the 5' RACE reads through MiXCR, one entry per CDR3 protein. The table has more than 80,000 distinct CDR3 sequences, 14% seen once. Material for sequencing was whole blood. The receptors shown here come from an adult who was a healthcare worker with PCR-confirmed SARS-CoV-2 infection or an uninfected control (not recorded which).

The chain recombines TRBV6-5 with TRBJ2-3; no clear D. There are 15 residues in the CDR3. V was trimmed by 7 bases and J by 1 base, leaving 15 bases between them. Germline CDR1 reads MNHEY; CDR2 reads SVGAGI. The CDR3 coding sequence is TGTGCCAGCACCAACCACGCAGTCCGCACAGATACGCAGTATTTT. Amino acids: CASTNHAVRTDTQYF.

This clonotype came up a few times. The rearrangement joins TRBV3-1 to TRBJ2-5; 7 bases are shared with TRBD2. V shed 4 bases, J shed 6 bases, and the junction held 8 bases outside the gene matches. The germline V gene encodes CDR1 LGHDT and CDR2 YNNKEL (reference sequence). The CDR3 length is 14 residues. The CDR3 nucleotides are TGTGCCAGCAGCCCCAGGACTAGAGGGCAGACCCAGTACTTC. It is translated as CASSPRTRGQTQYF.

This clonotype was found many times. The chain carries TRBV20-1 and TRBJ1-3; D might be TRBD1 (5 bases). The CDR3 totals 11 residues. In germline, CDR1 is DFQATT, CDR2 SNEGSKA (reference sequence). V was cut by 6 bases and J by 2 bases, with 5 bases left in between. CDR3 coding DNA: TGCAGTGCGACAGCTGGAAACACCATATATTTT. It is translated as CSATAGNTIYF.

This clonotype occurred a few times. This rearrangement joins TRBV7-8 to TRBJ1-1; D call uncertain. The length of the CDR3 is 13 residues. Germline-derived CDR1 and CDR2 are SGHVS and FQNEAQ. The V gene lost 1 base and the J gene lost 6 bases, with 9 bases spanning the gap. Written as DNA, the CDR3 is TGTGCCAGCAGCTTAGTAACAGCCCCTGAAGCTTTCTTT. Protein sequence: CASSLVTAPEAFF.

This chain connects TRBV29-1 to TRBJ1-1; 10 bases agree with TRBD1. Germline CDR1 reads SQVTM; CDR2 reads ANQGSEA. The CDR3 is 14 amino acids. V lost 4 bases, J lost 4 bases, and 6 bases stayed unmatched. DNA for the CDR3: TGCAGCGTTGGATGGACAGGGGGTGGCACTGAAGCTTTCTTT. Amino acids: CSVGWTGGGTEAFF.

V usage is TRBV6-6 and J usage is TRBJ2-5; a weak D match, TRBD2 (5 bases). With 6 bases removed from V and 5 bases from J, the gap between germline ends came to 16 bases. Germline values: CDR1 MNHNY, CDR2 SVGAGI (reference sequence). CDR3 length: 14 amino acids. CDR3 bases: TGTGCCAGCAGCCCATCGGGAAAGTTTGAGACCCAGTACTTC. It codes for CASSPSGKFETQYF.

The table lists this clonotype with many counts. V usage is TRBV12-3 or TRBV12-4 and J usage is TRBJ1-2; 8 bases fit TRBD1. The CDR3 consists of 15 residues. The J segment lost 8 bases and the V segment lost 4 bases, leaving 12 bases of the junction unmatched. The CDR3 nucleotides read TGTGCCAGCAGTTCTCCCGGGACAGGATTTCTCGGCTACACCTTC. Protein: CASSSPGTGFLGYTF.

In its sample, this clonotype was seen many times. The chain carries TRBV6-5 and TRBJ1-4, with TRBD1 identical over 9 bases. V shed 5 bases, J shed 5 bases, and the junction held 6 bases outside the gene matches. CDR3 size: 15 residues. Germline CDR1 and CDR2: MNHEY and SVGAGI. CDR3 nucleotide sequence: TGTGCCAGCAGTCCGGACAGGGGAGTGAATGAAAAACTGTTTTTT. Translating gives CASSPDRGVNEKLFF.

At least ten counts were recorded for this clonotype. The V gene is TRBV6-5, the J gene TRBJ2-7; TRBD2 aligns across 9 bases. CDR3 size: 16 residues. V dropped 4 bases and J dropped 7; count of bases not matched to a gene: 14. CDR1 MNHEY and CDR2 SVGAGI come from the germline V gene. The CDR3 DNA follows: TGTGCCAGCAGTTTTCCCGGGGTAGCGGGAGAGGGGGAGCAGTACTTC. The encoded protein is CASSFPGVAGEGEQYF.

This chain uses TRBV3-1 with TRBJ2-7; D might be TRBD1 or TRBD2, each matching 6 bases. The CDR3 extends over 12 amino acids. Per the germline V gene, CDR1 is LGHDT and CDR2 is YNNKEL (reference sequence). V was shortened by 4 bases and J by 6 bases, with 10 bases between the two germline ends. The CDR3 spells CASSLEGGEQYF. CDR3 DNA sequence: TGTGCCAGCAGCCTCGAGGGGGGCGAGCAGTACTTC.

V is TRBV7-3 and J is TRBJ2-1; D is uncertain. This CDR3 has 13 residues. In germline, CDR1 is SGHTA, CDR2 FQGTGA. V was clipped by 4 bases and J by 9 bases, with 13 bases between them. CDR3 amino acids: CASSSPPISEQFF. CDR3 nucleotides: TGTGCCAGCAGCTCGCCCCCCATCAGTGAGCAGTTCTTC.

This clonotype was observed at least ten times. The chain combines TRBV19 with TRBJ2-7; 8 bases line up with TRBD1. The germline CDR1 and CDR2 sequences are LNHDA and SQIVND (reference sequence). CDR3 size: 14 residues. V trimming: 6 bases; J trimming: 2 bases; junction bases outside the gene matches: 6. The CDR3 loop is CASREGTGTYEQYF. CDR3 DNA sequence: TGTGCCAGTAGGGAAGGGACAGGAACCTACGAGCAGTACTTC.

This clonotype occurred many times. The chain combines TRBV29-1 with TRBJ2-1, with 10 bases lining up with TRBD2. Trimming took 4 bases from V and 8 from J; bases not matched to a gene: 11. In germline, CDR1 is SQVTM, CDR2 ANQGSEA. The CDR3 has 15 residues. The CDR3 nucleotides are TGCAGCGTTGTAGGTAGCGGGAGGCCCAGCGATGAGCAGTTCTTC. Translation: CSVVGSGRPSDEQFF.

This clonotype was observed at least ten times. The chain has TRBV7-9 and TRBJ2-7; no firm D call. CDR1 and CDR2 from the germline V gene are SEHNR and FQNEAQ (reference sequence). The V end lost 5 bases, the J end lost 3 bases, and 5 bases lay between the germline ends. The CDR3 length is 11 residues. This CDR3 reads CASSPNYEQYF. CDR3 coding DNA: TGTGCCAGCAGCCCGAACTACGAGCAGTACTTC.

The chain employs TRBV5-1 and TRBJ2-2, with unresolved D. Germline V gene sequence: CDR1 SGHRS, CDR2 YFSETQ. The CDR3 is made up of 12 amino acids. The V end was cut by 0 bases, the J end by 9 bases, with 6 bases between. CDR3 protein: CASSLEARELFF. The CDR3 DNA reads as TGCGCCAGCAGCTTGGAGGCCAGGGAGCTGTTTTTT.

The chain has TRBV9 and TRBJ1-1; D unclear. V was trimmed by 4 bases and J by 5 bases, leaving 15 bases between them. This CDR3 contains 14 residues. Germline-derived CDR1 and CDR2 are SGDLS and YYNGEE. The CDR3 nucleotides read TGTGCCAGCAGCTTCCGACCAAGCGGGACTGAAGCTTTCTTT. Amino acid sequence: CASSFRPSGTEAFF.

The CDR3 loop reads CASGLGSSGELFF. The DNA of the CDR3 is TGTGCCAGCGGCTTAGGCAGTTCCGGGGAGCTGTTTTTT. This rearrangement joins TRBV27 to TRBJ2-2; D unclear. CDR1 is MNHEY and CDR2 is SMNVEV in the germline V gene (reference sequence). With 8 bases removed from V and 6 bases from J, the gap between germline ends came to 13 bases. The CDR3 is 13 residues long.

This clonotype has at least ten counts. The V call is TRBV28, the J call TRBJ1-4; TRBD1 agrees at 9 bases. The CDR3 contains 15 residues. Germline CDR1 and CDR2: MDHEN and SYDVKM. Losses at the gene ends were 3 bases for V and 5 bases for J; bases not matched to a gene: 4. CDR3 residues: CASSFSTGGNEKLFF. The CDR3 DNA reads as TGTGCCAGCAGTTTCAGTACAGGGGGCAATGAAAAACTGTTTTTT.

The table lists this clonotype with a few counts. The J gene is TRBJ2-4, the V gene TRBV4-1; 9 nucleotides match TRBD2. Germline values: CDR1 MGHRA, CDR2 YSYEKL. V lost 4 bases to trimming and J lost 6 bases; unmatched junction nucleotides: 7. CDR3 length: 15 residues. CDR3 bases: TGCGCCAGCAGCCGAGTAGCGGGAGTGAGAAACATTCAGTACTTC. Translating gives CASSRVAGVRNIQYF.

This clonotype has just a few counts. The chain employs TRBV9 and TRBJ1-4; tentatively, D is TRBD1 (5 bases). Deletions cut 3 bases from V and 4 bases from J, with 10 bases between. The CDR3 is 14 residues long. The germline V gene encodes CDR1 SGDLS and CDR2 YYNGEE. CDR3 bases: TGTGCCAGCAGCGCCGGGGCTTTTAATGAAAAACTGTTTTTT. Protein: CASSAGAFNEKLFF. The whole variable domain, filled in from reference TRBV9 and TRBJ1-4, reads DSGVTQTPKHLITATGQRVTLRCSPRSGDLSVYWYQQSLDQGLQFLIQYYNGEERAKGNILERFSAQQFPDLHSELNLSSLELGDSALYFCASSAGAFNEKLFFGSGTQLSVL.

This chain links TRBV30 with TRBJ2-7; 10 nucleotides agree with TRBD2. Trimming cost V 7 bases and J 4 bases; bases outside gene matches: 10. CDR3 length: 14 amino acids. The germline CDR1 and CDR2 sequences are GTSNPN and SVGIG (reference sequence). For the CDR3, the DNA is TGTGCCTTCAGGCTAGCGGGGGCGGAATACGAGCAGTACTTC. It encodes CAFRLAGAEYEQYF.

The V gene is TRBV5-4, the J gene TRBJ2-2; 12 bases match TRBD2. V lost 4 bases to trimming and J lost 1 base; unmatched junction nucleotides: 2. Germline V gene sequence: CDR1 SGHNT, CDR2 YYREEE (reference sequence). The CDR3 has 16 residues. CDR3 in DNA: TGTGCCAGCAGCCCGGGACTAGCGGGGAACACCGGGGAGCTGTTTTTT. It specifies CASSPGLAGNTGELFF. Full variable domain (remainder filled in from reference TRBV5-4 and TRBJ2-2): ETGVTQSPTHLIKTRGQQVTLRCSSQSGHNTVSWYQQALGQGPQFIFQYYREEENGRGNFPPRFSGLQFPNYSSELNVNALELDDSALYLCASSPGLAGNTGELFFGEGSRLTVL.

In this sample, this clonotype turned up a few times. The rearrangement uses TRBV4-1 and TRBJ2-7, with 7 positions matching TRBD2. V dropped 3 bases and J dropped 6; count of bases not matched to a gene: 11. Germline V gene lookup returns CDR1 MGHRA and CDR2 YSYEKL. There are 15 residues in the CDR3. The CDR3 spells CASSQAGTTIREQYF. The DNA for the CDR3 is TGCGCCAGCAGCCAGGCCGGGACTACAATTCGCGAGCAGTACTTC.

This clonotype occurred many times. The chain is built from TRBV25-1 and TRBJ2-1, with a possible D match to TRBD2 (6 bases). CDR1 is MGHDK and CDR2 is SYGVNS in the germline V gene. Trimming shortened V by 7 bases and J by 7 bases, and 11 bases separated the two germline ends. This CDR3 is 12 amino acids long. The CDR3 protein is CASKVGRNEQFF. The CDR3, as DNA: TGTGCCAGCAAGGTGGGGAGGAATGAGCAGTTCTTC.